Listed below are T cell receptor beta chains from one sample, sequenced in a study of patients and donors after allogeneic stem cell transplantation. TCRdb processed the RT-PCR reads anew with MiXCR; each CDR3 protein has one entry. The sample holds approximately 200,000 distinct CDR3 sequences, approximately 41% seen once. The specimen sequenced was blood, either unsorted or a sorted T cell fraction (not recorded which). The receptors were gathered from a human donor who was either an allogeneic HSCT recipient or a stem cell or donor lymphocyte infusion donor (not recorded which). It is not recorded whose cells these are; they may come from a transplant donor. Both conserved end residues are part of each CDR3. A D gene is named only where the DNA matches it firmly. Size is omitted from some rows. Given values are once, few, many or a class for expanded clones.

D gene: -
CDR3 length: 13
clone size: -
J gene: TRBJ1-2
V gene: TRBV12-3/TRBV12-4
CDR3 DNA: TGTGCCAGCAGCACGGGACATGGATATGGCTACACCTTC
CDR3 protein: CASSTGHGYGYTF

D gene: -
CDR3 length: 15
clone size: -
J gene: TRBJ1-1
V gene: TRBV6-5
CDR3 DNA: TGTGCCAGCAGTGGGACATATCAGGGGAACACTGAAGCTTTCTTT
CDR3 protein: CASSGTYQGNTEAFF

D gene: -
CDR3 length: 13
clone size: -
J gene: TRBJ1-5
V gene: TRBV9
CDR3 DNA: TGTGCCAGCAGCCCCCAGATGGGTGGGCCCCAGCATTTT
CDR3 protein: CASSPQMGGPQHF

D gene: -
CDR3 length: 14
clone size: -
J gene: TRBJ1-5
V gene: TRBV7-9
CDR3 DNA: TGTGCCAGCAGCTTAGGCAGGGAAAGCCAGCCCCAGCATTTT
CDR3 protein: CASSLGRESQPQHF

D gene: TRBD1
CDR3 length: 13
clone size: few
J gene: TRBJ1-1
V gene: TRBV24-1
CDR3 DNA: TGTGCCACCAGCCTAAGGACAGGGAGTGAAGCTTTCTTT
CDR3 protein: CATSLRTGSEAFF

D gene: TRBD1
CDR3 length: 14
clone size: -
J gene: TRBJ1-6
V gene: TRBV20-1
CDR3 DNA: TGCAGTGCTAGAGGAGGGACAGATAATTCACCCCTCCACTTT
CDR3 protein: CSARGGTDNSPLHF

D gene: -
CDR3 length: 16
clone size: -
J gene: TRBJ2-7
V gene: TRBV5-6
CDR3 DNA: TGTGCCAGCAGCATGGGGCCACTAGATGATGTCGACGAGCAGTACTTC
CDR3 protein: CASSMGPLDDVDEQYF

D gene: TRBD1
CDR3 length: 16
clone size: few
J gene: TRBJ1-2
V gene: TRBV12-3/TRBV12-4
CDR3 DNA: TGTGCCAGCAGTTTAGCGCTTGGGACAGGGAGCTATGGCTACACCTTC
CDR3 protein: CASSLALGTGSYGYTF

D gene: -
CDR3 length: 17
clone size: few
J gene: TRBJ2-1
V gene: TRBV15
CDR3 DNA: TGTGCCACCAGCAGAGATCAGAGGCGGCTTAGGGGCAATGAGCAGTTCTTC
CDR3 protein: CATSRDQRRLRGNEQFF

D gene: -
CDR3 length: 14
clone size: -
J gene: TRBJ2-3
V gene: TRBV12-3/TRBV12-4
CDR3 DNA: TGTGCCAGCAGTCCCGGGACCCAACGAGATACGCAGTATTTT
CDR3 protein: CASSPGTQRDTQYF

D gene: TRBD2
CDR3 length: 13
clone size: -
J gene: TRBJ2-1
V gene: TRBV5-1
CDR3 DNA: TGCGCCAGCAGGGGACTAGTGGAGAATGAGCAGTTCTTC
CDR3 protein: CASRGLVENEQFF

D gene: TRBD1
CDR3 length: 12
clone size: -
J gene: TRBJ1-2
V gene: TRBV20-1
CDR3 DNA: TGCAGTGCTTCCGACAGGGCCTATGGCTACACCTTC
CDR3 protein: CSASDRAYGYTF

D gene: -
CDR3 length: 12
clone size: -
J gene: TRBJ1-3
V gene: TRBV15
CDR3 DNA: TGTGCGACCGGGGGCTACGGAAACACCATATATTTT
CDR3 protein: CATGGYGNTIYF

D gene: TRBD2
CDR3 length: 15
clone size: -
J gene: TRBJ2-3
V gene: TRBV7-3
CDR3 DNA: TGTGCCAGCAGCAGGACTAGTCTCGGCACAGATACGCAGTATTTT
CDR3 protein: CASSRTSLGTDTQYF

D gene: -
CDR3 length: 15
clone size: few
J gene: TRBJ1-3
V gene: TRBV12-3/TRBV12-4
CDR3 DNA: TGTGCCAGCAGTTCGGAAGGCTACTCTGGAAACACCATATATTTT
CDR3 protein: CASSSEGYSGNTIYF

D gene: -
CDR3 length: 19
clone size: few
J gene: TRBJ2-5
V gene: TRBV6-5
CDR3 DNA: TGTGCCAGCAGTTACTTACTCCGGGGACACCCTAACGACCAAGAGACCCAGTACTTC
CDR3 protein: CASSYLLRGHPNDQETQYF

D gene: TRBD2
CDR3 length: 14
clone size: -
J gene: TRBJ2-7
V gene: TRBV12-3/TRBV12-4
CDR3 DNA: TGTGCCAGCAGTTTAAGCGGACTAGCGGGGGAGCAGTACTTC
CDR3 protein: CASSLSGLAGEQYF

D gene: -
CDR3 length: 12
clone size: few
J gene: TRBJ1-2
V gene: TRBV5-5
CDR3 DNA: TGTGCCAGCAGCTTCGGGGCGGAGGGCTACACCTTC
CDR3 protein: CASSFGAEGYTF

D gene: -
CDR3 length: 15
clone size: -
J gene: TRBJ2-4
V gene: TRBV12-3/TRBV12-4
CDR3 DNA: TGTGCCAGCAGTTACGGGGGAGCCGCGGTAAACATTCAGTACTTC
CDR3 protein: CASSYGGAAVNIQYF

D gene: -
CDR3 length: 15
clone size: few
J gene: TRBJ1-2
V gene: TRBV28
CDR3 DNA: TGTGCCAGCAGTCCGGACCCAATAGCTAACTATGGCTACACCTTC
CDR3 protein: CASSPDPIANYGYTF

D gene: -
CDR3 length: 13
clone size: -
J gene: TRBJ1-1
V gene: TRBV14
CDR3 DNA: TGTGCCAGCAGCCAAACAGTGGACACTGAAGCTTTCTTT
CDR3 protein: CASSQTVDTEAFF

D gene: TRBD2
CDR3 length: 16
clone size: -
J gene: TRBJ2-5
V gene: TRBV7-2
CDR3 DNA: TGTGCCAGCAGCGGGGAGTTCGGGAGACTAGCGGAGACCCAGTACTTC
CDR3 protein: CASSGEFGRLAETQYF